The 26 T cell receptor beta chains listed next were all sequenced from one sample in a study of T cells in Graves' hyperthyroidism and ophthalmopathy. TCR beta CDR3 region amplification was performed from RNA transcripts. In the first-round RT-PCR of the TCR CDR3, the HTBI primer set was used. TCRdb reprocessed the multiplex PCR reads via MiXCR and lists one record per CDR3 protein. The repertoire includes hundreds of thousands of distinct CDR3 sequences, about 25% of them detected once, and 35% to 40% sits in the top ten. Sequenced material: blood. Source of these receptors: a woman in her forties with Graves' ophthalmopathy.

This clonotype occurred many times. The J gene is TRBJ2-7, the V gene TRBV6-5, with 7 bases aligning to TRBD1. This CDR3 has 15 amino acids. CDR1 MNHEY and CDR2 SVGAGI come from the germline V gene. Trimming at V came to 5 bases and at J to 7 bases, leaving 14 bases not matched to a gene. The CDR3 loop is CASSPSRLGGGEQYF. The CDR3 nucleotides are TGTGCCAGCAGTCCATCGAGGTTAGGGGGCGGTGAGCAGTACTTC.

The chain joins TRBV6-5 to TRBJ2-5; 9 bases align to TRBD2. Trimming at V came to 1 base and at J to 3 bases, leaving 9 bases not matched to a gene. Germline V gene sequence: CDR1 MNHEY, CDR2 SVGAGI. CDR3 size: 17 residues. The DNA of the CDR3 is TGTGCCAGCAGTTACTTGGGTACTAGCGGGTATGAAGAGACCCAGTACTTC. It codes for CASSYLGTSGYEETQYF.

In regard to this clonotype: A much more abundant neighbour one base away suggests this may be a read error. The V and J genes are TRBV12-3 or TRBV12-4 and TRBJ1-5; D might be TRBD1 (5 bases). This CDR3 has 15 amino acids. In DNA form, the CDR3 reads TGTGCCAGCGGTTTTCAGGGATTCGGCAATCAGCCCCAGCATTTT. Its translation is CASGFQGFGNQPQHF.

This clonotype was recorded at least ten times. The genes are TRBV2 and TRBJ1-6, with D tentatively TRBD1 (5 bases). V shed 6 bases and J shed 4 bases, with 10 bases lying between them. Germline V gene data show CDR1 as SNHLY and CDR2 as FYNNEI. This CDR3 has 14 amino acids. CDR3 amino acids: CASRRGEYNSPLHF. The CDR3 DNA is TGTGCCAGCAGGCGAGGGGAGTATAATTCACCCCTCCACTTT.

The CDR3: CASSTTRVGQYF. The DNA for the CDR3 is TGTGCCAGCAGTACTACACGTGTTGGGCAGTACTTC. V usage is TRBV6-2 or TRBV6-3 and J usage is TRBJ2-7; no definite D call. Germline V gene data show CDR1 as MNHEY and CDR2 as SVGEGT. The CDR3 is made up of 12 amino acids. V lost 5 bases and J lost 9, with 14 bases in between.

This clonotype showed up many times. This sequence joins TRBV6-1 and TRBJ1-1; 7 bases fit TRBD1. Germline V gene data show CDR1 as MNHNS and CDR2 as SASEGT. Losses at the gene ends were 7 bases for V and 1 base for J; bases not matched to a gene: 3. This CDR3 is built from 13 residues. The CDR3 sequence is CASMRQGNTEAFF. The DNA of the CDR3 is TGTGCCAGCATGAGACAGGGGAACACTGAAGCTTTCTTT.

The chain links TRBV6-2 or TRBV6-3 to TRBJ2-5, with TRBD2 matching over 7 bases. This CDR3 comprises 14 residues. Germline V gene data show CDR1 as MNHEY and CDR2 as SVGEGT. V trimming: 3 bases; J trimming: 4 bases; junction bases outside the gene matches: 5. CDR3 loop: CASSYRPGGETQYF. In DNA, the CDR3 is TGTGCCAGCAGTTATCGACCGGGAGGAGAGACCCAGTACTTC.

Many counts were recorded for this clonotype. The rearrangement links TRBV2 to TRBJ2-5, with D possibly being TRBD1 or TRBD2 (5 bases each). The V gene lost 8 bases and the J gene lost 7 bases, with 14 bases spanning the gap. This CDR3 has 12 residues. CDR1 is SNHLY, CDR2 FYNNEI, per germline. This chain's CDR3 is CASGDRLGTQYF. The CDR3 region has the DNA TGTGCCAGCGGGGACCGACTTGGGACCCAGTACTTC.

In its sample, this clonotype was seen many times. This chain uses TRBV5-1 with TRBJ2-7; TRBD2 agrees at 11 bases. V dropped 4 bases and J dropped 5; count of bases not matched to a gene: 8. CDR1 and CDR2 (germline): SGHRS, YFSETQ. The CDR3 length is 15 residues. The CDR3 DNA follows: TGCGCCAGCAGCGTTACTAGCGGGAGATCGCACGAGCAGTACTTC. This sequence encodes CASSVTSGRSHEQYF.

The V and J genes are TRBV20-1 and TRBJ2-5, with 7 bases aligning to TRBD1. Germline-derived CDR1 and CDR2 are DFQATT and SNEGSKA (reference sequence). The CDR3 has 11 amino acids. With 8 bases clipped from V and 2 bases from J, the junction kept 2 bases outside the gene matches. The DNA for the CDR3 is TGCAGTCCAGGGGGTCAAGAGACCCAGTACTTC. Protein product: CSPGGQETQYF.

This clonotype showed up many times. CDR3 protein: CASSLLSLAGSYEQYF. For the CDR3, the DNA is TGTGCCAGCAGTTTACTCTCCCTAGCGGGATCCTACGAGCAGTACTTC. The chain joins TRBV28 to TRBJ2-7; TRBD2 agrees at 9 bases. CDR1 and CDR2 (germline): MDHEN, SYDVKM. J lost 1 base, V lost 2 bases, and 6 bases had no gene match. This CDR3 contains 16 residues.

The sample holds many counts of this clonotype. The chain has TRBV4-1 and TRBJ1-1, with TRBD1 matching over 10 bases. The CDR3 has 15 amino acids. V was clipped by 6 bases and J by 1 base; unmatched bases: 5. Per the germline V gene, CDR1 is MGHRA and CDR2 is YSYEKL. The CDR3 DNA follows: TGCGCCAGCAGGGGACAGGGGTTAGGGAACACTGAAGCTTTCTTT. Encoded protein: CASRGQGLGNTEAFF.

On this clonotype itself: A junction end diverges from the germline sequence, so it may reflect a read error. This chain uses TRBV29-1 with TRBJ1-1, with D uncertain. This CDR3 comprises 11 residues. The germline V gene encodes CDR1 SQVTM and CDR2 ANQGSEA. The CDR3 sequence is CSVGSNTGAFF. The CDR3 coding sequence is TGCAGCGTTGGGAGTAACACTGGAGCTTTCTTT.

This clonotype was counted between two and nine times. The rearrangement uses TRBV3-1 and TRBJ2-7, with D unresolved. Looked up from germline, CDR1 is LGHDT and CDR2 is YNNKEL (reference sequence). V was cut by 0 bases and J by 1 base, with 10 bases left in between. CDR3 length: 15 amino acids. CDR3 in DNA: TGTGCCAGCAGCCAAGATCCCACACTATCCTACGAGCAGTACTTC. This translates into CASSQDPTLSYEQYF.

The table lists this clonotype with many counts. V usage is TRBV28 and J usage is TRBJ2-7, with D uncertain. There are 14 residues in the CDR3. With 3 bases removed from V and 4 bases from J, the gap between germline ends came to 13 bases. Per germline, CDR1 MDHEN and CDR2 SYDVKM. DNA for the CDR3: TGTGCCAGCAGTTTCGCCGTCAGCGCGTACGAGCAGTACTTC. Its translation is CASSFAVSAYEQYF.

This clonotype was recorded many times. The chain is built from TRBV7-2 and TRBJ1-2; TRBD1 agrees at 8 bases. Per the germline V gene, CDR1 is SGHTA and CDR2 is FQGNSA. This CDR3 region has 12 residues. V was pared by 5 bases and J by 6 bases, with 2 bases of the junction left unmatched. The CDR3 DNA is TGTGCCAGCAGCAGGACAGGGAATGGCTACACCTTC. This sequence encodes CASSRTGNGYTF.

This clonotype was recorded many times. The chain recombines TRBV4-1 with TRBJ2-7; 9 nucleotides align to TRBD2. The CDR3 runs to 18 residues. Germline V gene sequence: CDR1 MGHRA, CDR2 YSYEKL. V gave up 0 bases and J gave up 6 bases; unmatched junction bases: 15. CDR3 loop: CASSQDYRGGRGLGEQYF. Here the CDR3 DNA reads TGCGCCAGCAGCCAAGATTACCGGGGCGGGAGGGGTCTTGGCGAGCAGTACTTC.

This clonotype was found many times. The CDR3 region is CASSTGTLNTEAFF. CDR3 DNA sequence: TGTGCCAGTAGTACAGGGACACTGAACACTGAAGCTTTCTTT. The rearrangement uses TRBV19 and TRBJ1-1, with D possibly being TRBD1 (6 bases). Germline lookup yields CDR1 LNHDA and CDR2 SQIVND (reference sequence). The CDR3 is 14 residues long. V gave up 4 bases and J gave up 0 bases, with 9 bases separating them.

This clonotype was seen repeatedly, ten times or more. This rearrangement joins TRBV20-1 to TRBJ1-5; 8 bases map to TRBD1. Germline-derived CDR1 and CDR2 are DFQATT and SNEGSKA (reference sequence). The CDR3 runs to 14 residues. V shed 3 bases and J 7 bases; nucleotides not matched to a gene: 8. The CDR3 region is CSASGQGAGQPQHF. CDR3 bases: TGCAGTGCTAGTGGGCAGGGGGCAGGGCAGCCCCAGCATTTT.

As for this clonotype: One end of the junction does not line up with germline, which may come from a read error. Here the CDR3 DNA reads TGTGCCAGCAGCCACGCAGGGAGACAAGGGAACTTC. Its protein product is CASSHAGRQGNF. The chain uses TRBV12-3 or TRBV12-4 and TRBJ2-7, with D perhaps matching TRBD1 or TRBD2 (5 bases each). The length of the CDR3 is 12 residues.

This clonotype came up many times. This chain uses TRBV28 with TRBJ1-4; TRBD1 matches at 8 bases. This CDR3 region has 17 residues. Germline CDR1 and CDR2: MDHEN and SYDVKM. The ends lost 5 bases at V and 0 bases at J; junction bases unmatched: 8. CDR3 residues: CASSIRTDRATNEKLFF. CDR3 in DNA: TGTGCCAGCAGTATACGTACGGACAGGGCAACTAATGAAAAACTGTTTTTT.

There are many counts of this clonotype. The V call is TRBV5-1, the J call TRBJ2-4; 7 bases are shared with TRBD2. The CDR3 sequence is 14 residues long. Germline trimming cut 3 bases from V and 4 bases from J; bases unmatched to any gene: 4. The germline V gene has CDR1 SGHRS and CDR2 YFSETQ. The CDR3 loop reads CASSSDGGKNIQYF. The DNA for the CDR3 is TGCGCCAGCAGCTCGGACGGGGGGAAAAACATTCAGTACTTC.

The chain couples TRBV6-1 to TRBJ1-2; D unclear. This CDR3 spans 12 amino acids. The germline V and J ends were trimmed by 5 bases and 7 bases, with 11 bases remaining between them. Germline V gene data show CDR1 as MNHNS and CDR2 as SASEGT. This chain's CDR3 is CASSPGGFGYTF. The CDR3 nucleotides are TGTGCCAGCAGTCCTGGAGGATTTGGCTACACCTTC.

The gene calls are TRBV20-1 and TRBJ2-5; no reliable D call. V lost 3 bases, J lost 5 bases, and 13 bases lay in between. The V gene's germline CDR1 is DFQATT and CDR2 SNEGSKA (reference sequence). The CDR3 extends over 13 amino acids. This chain's CDR3 is CSARRSGIETQYF. The CDR3 coding sequence is TGCAGTGCTAGGAGGTCTGGTATCGAGACCCAGTACTTC.

This clonotype was found many times. The V gene is TRBV5-6, the J gene TRBJ2-5, with 11 bases lining up with TRBD1. The V gene end was trimmed by 3 bases and the J gene end by 7 bases; junction bases not matched to a gene: 11. This CDR3 is built from 16 residues. Per germline, CDR1 SGHDT and CDR2 YYEEEE. The CDR3 protein is CASSWGLDRGRGTQYF. The DNA of the CDR3 is TGTGCCAGCAGCTGGGGGTTGGACAGGGGGCGCGGGACCCAGTACTTC.

The chain couples TRBV2 to TRBJ2-7; D gene unclear. The CDR3 is 11 residues long. V gave up 5 bases and J gave up 4 bases, with 6 bases separating them. Germline V lookup: CDR1 SNHLY, CDR2 FYNNEI. In DNA form, the CDR3 reads TGTGCCAGCAGTACAGAATACGAGCAGTACTTC. Translation gives CASSTEYEQYF.